The clone carrying this T cell receptor beta chain was observed at least ten times. No antigen is known for it. This specimen comes from a study of CD8+CD57+ T cells in acquired aplastic anemia. Study at large: Across the sorted CD4+ and CD8+ cells, DNA amounts averaged 3.2 ug.

V shed 2 bases and J 3 bases; nucleotides not matched to a gene: 11. This CDR3 contains 17 residues. Looked up from germline, CDR1 is SGHDT and CDR2 is YYEEEE. Findings and caveats of the study: Patients shared some 29 CD8+ CDR3 sequences with controls. The CD8+ Simpson's diversity of patients and controls was not significantly different.

The template for TCR beta VDJ and CDR3 sequence profiling was genomic DNA. Using its own MiXCR run on the reads, TCRdb lists one record per CDR3 protein. This sample carries about 270,000 distinct CDR3 sequences, around three fifths of them seen once, and the ten largest clones take roughly 8%. The J gene is TRBJ1-1, the V gene TRBV5-6; 9 bases align to TRBD1. The sequencing input was sorted CD4+, CD8+, or CD8+CD57+ T cells (not recorded which) from PBMCs. The sequence came from a human donor with severe aplastic anemia or a healthy control (not recorded which). DNA of the CDR3: TGTGCCAGCAGCTTATTACAGGGGGCGGTCCGGGACACTGAAGCTTTCTTT. Its translation: CASSLLQGAVRDTEAFF.